The source of this T cell receptor (beta chain) is a study of identical twins. Study results and limitations: Among monozygotic twins, out-of-frame TCR alpha sharing exceeded what models predicted. A partial confounding effect on zero-insertion analyses could come from invariant MAIT and iNKT cells.

As to this clonotype: Its target is not known.

TCRdb re-analysed the 5' RACE reads in MiXCR, keeping a single row per CDR3 protein. The sample consists of 200,000 or so distinct CDR3 sequences, 15% to 20% of them appearing once. These same data were also listed under a study on T cells expressing NK-cell markers. That work adds: Sorted CD3+CD56+NKG2C+, CD3+CD56+NKG2C- and CD3+CD56-NKG2C+ T-cell subsets were beta-chain profiled. There were seven HCMV-seropositive donors and one seronegative donor among the eight sequenced.

The origin of this receptor is a woman aged 18 to 35 in good health. The sequencing input was CD8+ T cells sorted from blood.

CDR3 DNA: TGTGCCACCAGCAGAGAGATACATCAGCCCCAGCATTTT. As protein: CATSREIHQPQHF. The V gene is TRBV15, the J gene TRBJ1-5; D gene unclear. This CDR3 has 13 amino acids. V lost 0 bases and J 5 bases, leaving 5 bases between the germline ends. Germline V gene data show CDR1 as LNHNV and CDR2 as YYDKDF (reference sequence).